These 28 T cell receptor beta chains share one sample of origin, sequenced in a study of T cells in Graves' hyperthyroidism and ophthalmopathy (dated by TCRdb to about 2019). The library was built by means of multiplex PCR. The instrument was an Illumina HiSeq 2000. Amplification of TCR beta CDR3 regions was carried out from RNA transcripts. The first round of RT-PCR for the TCR CDR3 was performed with the HTBI primer set and the Qiagen OneStep RT-PCR kit. Using fastp trimming at Q25 and MiXCR clonotype assembly, TCRdb reanalyzed the public sequencing data and kept in-frame beta chains. Entries are consolidated by CDR3 protein sequence, retaining the most common genes and DNA. The sample yields around 350,000 distinct CDR3 sequences; 15% were counted once. Of the sample, around 20% falls within the top ten clones. Material: blood. These receptors were obtained from a woman aged 55-69 years with Graves' ophthalmopathy.

The V call is TRBV4-1, the J call TRBJ2-3, with D unclear. Looked up from germline, CDR1 is MGHRA and CDR2 is YSYEKL. V was cut by 1 base and J by 4 bases, with 15 bases left in between. CDR3 length: 16 residues. CDR3 sequence: CASSQGAKLNADTQYF. The CDR3 bases are TGCGCCAGCAGCCAAGGAGCTAAACTTAACGCAGATACGCAGTATTTT.

This chain connects TRBV12-3 or TRBV12-4 to TRBJ2-7, with 11 positions matching TRBD2. V lost 6 bases and J lost 6; bases outside the gene matches: 10. This CDR3 region has 15 residues. The CDR3 region is CASRLTSGSIGEQYF. CDR3 bases: TGTGCCAGCAGACTCACTAGCGGGAGTATTGGCGAGCAGTACTTC.

This rearrangement joins TRBV28 to TRBJ2-5, with 8 bases fitting TRBD2. This CDR3 region has 14 residues. V was pared by 4 bases and J by 5 bases, with 6 bases of the junction left unmatched. CDR1 is MDHEN and CDR2 is SYDVKM in the germline V gene. The CDR3 DNA reads TGTGCCAGCAGTTATGGGACTAGTATTGAGACCCAGTACTTC. It codes for CASSYGTSIETQYF.

There are many counts of this clonotype. In DNA form, the CDR3 reads TGTGCCAGCAGCTCGGATGCCCGGTTTACTGGCGAGCAGTACTTC. It is translated as CASSSDARFTGEQYF. This sequence joins TRBV11-2 and TRBJ2-7; D gene uncertain. CDR3 length equals 15 residues. The germline gives CDR1 SGHAT, CDR2 FQNNGV. Trimming cost V 4 bases and J 6 bases, with 19 bases left between them. Complete variable domain (other parts from reference TRBV11-2 and TRBJ2-7): EAGVAQSPRYKIIEKRQSVAFWCNPISGHATLYWYQQILGQGPKLLIQFQNNGVVDDSQLPKDRFSAERLKGVDSTLKIQPAKLEDSAVYLCASSSDARFTGEQYFGPGTRLTVT.

The table lists this clonotype with many counts. V is TRBV11-2 and J is TRBJ2-3; D not resolved. Germline V gene lookup returns CDR1 SGHAT and CDR2 FQNNGV. Deletions cut 5 bases from V and 3 bases from J, with 18 bases between. The CDR3 contains 16 residues. The CDR3 reads CASSARLFGQTDTQYF. The CDR3 DNA is TGTGCCAGCAGCGCACGATTGTTTGGTCAAACAGATACGCAGTATTTT.

The CDR3 sequence: CASSNLHSPLHF. CDR3 DNA sequence: TGTGCCAGCAGCAATTTGCATTCACCCCTCCACTTT. This chain connects TRBV6-1 to TRBJ1-6; D ambiguous. CDR1 is MNHNS, CDR2 SASEGT, per germline. V was trimmed by 6 bases and J by 8 bases, leaving 8 bases between them. This CDR3 comprises 12 residues.

This clonotype was picked up a small number of times. The chain uses TRBV12-3 or TRBV12-4 and TRBJ1-4; tentatively, D is TRBD1 (6 bases). CDR3 length equals 14 residues. The V gene lost 3 bases and the J gene lost 7 bases, with 12 bases spanning the gap. CDR3 sequence reads: CASSLGARGEKLFF. The CDR3 DNA follows: TGTGCCAGCAGTTTGGGGGCCCGGGGTGAAAAACTGTTTTTT.

This clonotype was seen ten or more times. The rearrangement links TRBV20-1 to TRBJ2-3, with 8 bases aligning to TRBD2. J gave up 2 bases and V 2 bases, and 9 bases lay outside the gene matches. CDR3 length: 16 amino acids. Germline assignment: CDR1 DFQATT and CDR2 SNEGSKA (reference sequence). CDR3 protein: CSARPSGLATTDTQYF. CDR3 nucleotides: TGCAGTGCTAGACCCTCCGGACTAGCTACCACAGATACGCAGTATTTT.

In this sample, this clonotype turned up a few times. The genes are TRBV6-1 and TRBJ2-4, with TRBD1 as a possible D gene (6 bases). Germline V gene data show CDR1 as MNHNS and CDR2 as SASEGT. The CDR3 runs to 15 residues. With 4 bases removed from V and 4 bases from J, the gap between germline ends came to 14 bases. In DNA, the CDR3 is TGTGCCAGCAGTGGACCCGGGACAACGAAAAACATTCAGTACTTC. As protein: CASSGPGTTKNIQYF.

This clonotype came up a few times. CDR3 in DNA: TGTGCCACCAGTGACCTCGGGACTAGGGGAGAGACCCAGTACTTC. Translation gives CATSDLGTRGETQYF. This chain uses TRBV24-1 with TRBJ2-5, with TRBD2 matching 8 bases. The CDR3 totals 15 residues. The germline CDR1 and CDR2 sequences are KGHDR and SFDVKD. The junction had 7 bases not matched to a gene; V was cut back by 4 bases and J by 4 bases.

This clonotype was found a few times. This chain joins TRBV27 and TRBJ1-6; TRBD1 matches at 9 bases. V was pared by 2 bases and J by 8 bases, with 4 bases of the junction left unmatched. The CDR3 is 15 amino acids. Germline values: CDR1 MNHEY, CDR2 SMNVEV (reference sequence). CDR3 sequence: CASSLEQGAYSPLHF. The CDR3 nucleotides read TGTGCCAGCAGTTTAGAACAGGGGGCGTATTCACCCCTCCACTTT.

The sample holds a few counts of this clonotype. This chain uses TRBV7-9 with TRBJ2-3; D gene ambiguous. CDR1 SEHNR and CDR2 FQNEAQ come from the germline V gene (reference sequence). The CDR3 covers 14 residues. The CDR3 DNA reads TGTGCGACGGACCAGCCGGCTAGCACAGATACGCAGTATTTT. This codes for CATDQPASTDTQYF.

This clonotype appeared many times. The V and J genes are TRBV7-2 and TRBJ2-7; 11 bases align to TRBD2. Germline V lookup: CDR1 SGHTA, CDR2 FQGNSA. V was clipped by 2 bases and J by 4 bases; unmatched bases: 4. The CDR3 loop spans 15 amino acids. The CDR3 sequence: CASSLKGLADYEQYF. The CDR3 DNA sequence: TGTGCCAGCAGCTTAAAGGGACTAGCGGATTACGAGCAGTACTTC.

The CDR3 sequence: CASSQLAGGGPQHF. Written as DNA, the CDR3 is TGTGCCAGCAGCCAACTCGCCGGGGGGGGGCCCCAGCATTTT. This chain joins TRBV3-1 and TRBJ1-5; possible D gene TRBD1, 5 bases. The CDR3 is 14 residues long. V lost 2 bases to trimming and J lost 9 bases, with 14 bases between them. Germline V lookup: CDR1 LGHDT, CDR2 YNNKEL (reference sequence).

The sample holds many counts of this clonotype. The chain joins TRBV6-2 or TRBV6-3 to TRBJ2-5; 12 bases agree with TRBD2. The CDR3 consists of 18 residues. From germline, CDR1 is MNHEY and CDR2 SVGEGT. The trim removed 6 bases at V and 1 base at J, leaving 12 bases unmatched. The CDR3 DNA follows: TGTGCCAGCAGCGAGACTAGCGGGAGAAGGGGAGTCCAAGAGACCCAGTACTTC. This gives the protein CASSETSGRRGVQETQYF.

This clonotype has ten or more counts. The rearrangement joins TRBV7-3 to TRBJ2-2, with 8 bases lining up with TRBD2. V was clipped by 3 bases and J by 0 bases; unmatched bases: 3. The CDR3 is 16 amino acids. The germline V gene encodes CDR1 SGHTA and CDR2 FQGTGA. This chain's CDR3 is CASSFISGTNTGELFF. In DNA form, the CDR3 reads TGTGCCAGCAGCTTTATTAGCGGGACGAACACCGGGGAGCTGTTTTTT.

V is TRBV24-1 and J is TRBJ1-5; 8 nucleotides match TRBD1. J lost 6 bases, V lost 1 base, and 19 bases had no gene match. Germline V gives CDR1 KGHDR, CDR2 SFDVKD. CDR3 length: 20 amino acids. The CDR3 sequence is CATSDLLNRQGKIVGQPQHF. CDR3 bases: TGTGCCACCAGTGATTTACTGAACCGACAGGGGAAAATTGTAGGTCAGCCCCAGCATTTT.

This clonotype has a handful of counts. A much larger clone sits a single nucleotide away, making a read error possible. The chain is built from TRBV30 and TRBJ1-1; D gene unclear. The germline V and J ends were trimmed by 2 bases and 8 bases, with 9 bases remaining between them. The CDR3 contains 11 residues. CDR1 is GTSNPN and CDR2 is SVGIG in the germline V gene (reference sequence). The CDR3 DNA reads TGTGCCTGGAGTCCCCTCCCAGAAGCTTTCTTT. Translation: CAWSPLPEAFF. Combining the CDR3 with reference TRBV30 and TRBJ1-1 gives the whole variable domain SQTIHQWPATLVQPVGSPLSLECTVEGTSNPNLYWYRQAAGRGLQLLFYSVGIGQISSEVPQNLSASRPQDRQFILSSKKLLLSDSGFYLCAWSPLPEAFFGQGTRLTVV.

The CDR3 loop reads CASSLASGLIDEQYF. The CDR3, as DNA: TGTGCCAGCAGCTTGGCCTCAGGACTTATCGACGAGCAGTACTTC. V usage is TRBV5-4 and J usage is TRBJ2-7; a weak D match, TRBD2 (5 bases). Germline V gives CDR1 SGHNT, CDR2 YYREEE (reference sequence). The germline V and J ends were trimmed by 0 bases and 5 bases, with 15 bases remaining between them. The CDR3 sequence is 15 residues long.

Ten or more counts support this clonotype. The chain couples TRBV28 to TRBJ2-7; 7 nucleotides agree with TRBD2. J was trimmed by 2 bases and V by 6 bases; bases with no gene match: 7. The CDR3 length is 14 residues. Germline loops: CDR1 MDHEN, CDR2 SYDVKM. DNA for the CDR3: TGTGCCAGCAGCCTTCCGCGGGAGCCCTACGAGCAGTACTTC. The encoded protein is CASSLPREPYEQYF.

Regarding this clonotype: A much larger clone lies one base from this, so it may be a read error. V and J are TRBV6-2 or TRBV6-3 and TRBJ2-7, with 8 bases lining up with TRBD2. The V gene's germline CDR1 is MNHEY and CDR2 SVGEGT. This CDR3 is 15 amino acids long. V was pared by 0 bases and J by 7 bases, with 8 bases of the junction left unmatched. CDR3 sequence (DNA): TGTGCCAGCAGTTACTCGGGACTAGTTAGCGATGAGCAGTACTTC. Amino acid sequence: CASSYSGLVSDEQYF.

This clonotype turned up a few times. V and J are TRBV5-1 and TRBJ2-5, with D possibly matching TRBD1 (6 bases). Germline-derived CDR1 and CDR2 are SGHRS and YFSETQ. Trimming shortened V by 4 bases and J by 2 bases, and 18 bases separated the two germline ends. The CDR3 length is 16 residues. The CDR3 DNA follows: TGCGCCAGCAGCCCAGGGACACTAGGAGGACAAGAGACCCAGTACTTC. It codes for CASSPGTLGGQETQYF.

This clonotype came up many times. The chain is built from TRBV18 and TRBJ2-7, with D possibly matching TRBD2 (5 bases). Deletions cut 0 bases from V and 0 bases from J, with 12 bases between. The CDR3 consists of 16 residues. The germline CDR1 and CDR2 sequences are KGHSH and LQKENI. The CDR3 protein is CASSPPEWESSYEQYF. DNA for the CDR3: TGTGCCAGCTCACCACCGGAGTGGGAGAGCTCCTACGAGCAGTACTTC.

This chain connects TRBV7-9 to TRBJ1-6; 8 nucleotides match TRBD1. The CDR3 spans 15 residues. CDR1 and CDR2 (germline): SEHNR, FQNEAQ (reference sequence). Germline trimming cut 1 base from V and 6 bases from J; bases unmatched to any gene: 2. The chain's CDR3 is CASSLVGQGNSPLHF. The CDR3 nucleotides are TGTGCCAGCAGCTTAGTCGGACAGGGTAATTCACCCCTCCACTTT.

This clonotype is a singleton in its sample. The CDR3 coding sequence is TGTGCCACCACACTGGCGCATCCTTACGAGCAGTACTTC. This sequence encodes CATTLAHPYEQYF. V usage is TRBV6-2 or TRBV6-3 and J usage is TRBJ2-7; unclear D gene. Trimming took off 10 bases at V and 4 bases at J, with 17 bases between the two ends. The CDR3 sequence is 13 residues long. CDR1 is MNHEY and CDR2 is SVGEGT in the germline V gene.

This clonotype came up many times. V and J are TRBV20-1 and TRBJ1-5; D ambiguous. Looked up from germline, CDR1 is DFQATT and CDR2 is SNEGSKA (reference sequence). This CDR3 is 15 amino acids long. V shed 0 bases and J shed 0 bases, with 9 bases lying between them. This CDR3 is CSARERSNSNQPQHF. CDR3 bases: TGCAGTGCTAGAGAACGCAGTAATAGCAATCAGCCCCAGCATTTT.

A few counts support this clonotype. The CDR3 is CASSPRDGNTIYF. The CDR3 nucleotides read TGTGCCAGCAGTCCCAGGGATGGAAACACCATATATTTT. V is TRBV28 and J is TRBJ1-3, with a possible D match to TRBD1 (5 bases). This CDR3 spans 13 amino acids. Trimming took off 5 bases at V and 3 bases at J, with 8 bases between the two ends. From germline, CDR1 is MDHEN and CDR2 SYDVKM.

This sequence joins TRBV5-5 and TRBJ2-7; possibly TRBD1 for D (5 bases). The CDR3 sequence is 15 residues long. Trimming shortened V by 1 base and J by 4 bases, and 15 bases separated the two germline ends. Germline V gene lookup returns CDR1 SGHKS and CDR2 YYEKEE (reference sequence). CDR3 region: CASSLWAREGYEQYF. The CDR3 DNA follows: TGTGCCAGCAGCTTGTGGGCCAGGGAAGGGTACGAGCAGTACTTC.